This TCR beta chain was sequenced in a study of technical replicates of blood from a handful of donors. Libraries were prepared by immunoSEQ multiplex PCR; TCRdb keeps only in-frame clonotypes and omits some of them. The table includes 82,000 or so clones, 96% detected once. The CDR3 is 13 amino acids. CDR1 is SQVTM, CDR2 ANQGSEA, per germline. Trimming took 4 bases from V and 7 from J; bases not matched to a gene: 7. The clonotype comes from a human donor in good health. The source material was T cells isolated from PBMCs. The chain recombines TRBV29-1 with TRBJ1-2; 9 bases map to TRBD1. As DNA, the CDR3 is TGCAGCGTTGCCGGGACAGGGATGGGTGGCTACACCTTC. This encodes CSVAGTGMGGYTF.